The T cell receptor beta chain under discussion was sequenced for a study of blood T cell repertoires in COVID-19. Whole-study context: Sites in the United States, Italy and Spain provided acute and convalescent COVID-19 samples. T cells, B-cell-depleted T cells, or PBMCs provided the cDNA or gDNA that served as material.

This CDR3 has 13 amino acids. V gave up 8 bases and J gave up 0 bases, with 10 bases separating them. Germline CDR1 is LNHDA and CDR2 is SQIVND (reference sequence). In the study's own analysis: Nucleated cell number was recorded as an estimate derived from reference gene primer amplification. The method was immunoSEQ multiplex PCR; TCRdb's version includes in-frame clones alone and lacks a portion of them. Clonal size and the V and J genes are those of that table, whereas D and trimming came from the DNA. The sample lists about 200,000 clones; 70% to 90% were seen once. The Seattle patients, enrolled during active infection, were followed longitudinally.

The sequencing input was peripheral blood. The sequence came from a man between 45 and 60 years old with COVID-19, enrolled during active disease. The chain couples TRBV19 to TRBJ1-2; no firm D call. As DNA, the CDR3 is TGTGCCAGTCGGAGACTGTCTAACTATGGCTACACCTTC. It yields the protein CASRRLSNYGYTF.